A single sample gave rise to the 23 T cell receptor beta chains below, sequenced in a study of cytomegalovirus exposure and HLA in healthy donors. A multiplex PCR was run with 60 Vbeta primers and 13 Jbeta primers. The repertoire was sequenced with immunoSEQ multiplex PCR; TCRdb's copy has only in-frame clones and lacks some. The repertoire holds hundreds of thousands of clones, 65% to 85% seen once, with 2% to 2.5% in the top ten. Source material: PBMCs. The receptors stem from a female donor in good health and CMV-seronegative.

The chain carries TRBV10-1 and TRBJ2-2; tentatively, D is TRBD1 (5 bases). V lost 4 bases to trimming and J lost 3 bases, with 12 bases between them. CDR1 WNHNN and CDR2 SYGVQD come from the germline V gene (reference sequence). This CDR3 has 15 residues. As DNA, the CDR3 is TGCGCCAGCAGTGTTACCAGGGAATACACCGGGGAGCTGTTTTTT. Translated, it gives CASSVTREYTGELFF.

The chain employs TRBV28 and TRBJ2-7, with TRBD1 matching 7 bases. The germline V gene encodes CDR1 MDHEN and CDR2 SYDVKM. The CDR3 is 15 residues long. V lost 5 bases, J lost 2 bases, and 9 bases stayed unmatched. The CDR3 loop is CASSPPDRATYEQYF. CDR3 nucleotide sequence: TGTGCCAGCAGTCCGCCCGACAGGGCGACCTACGAGCAGTACTTC. Together with reference TRBV28 and TRBJ2-7, the CDR3 gives the full variable domain: DVKVTQSSRYLVKRTGEKVFLECVQDMDHENMFWYRQDPGLGLRLIYFSYDVKMKEKGDIPEGYSVSREKKERFSLILESASTNQTSMYLCASSPPDRATYEQYFGPGTRLTVT.

The CDR3 DNA reads TGTGCCAGCAGCCACAGGGGGCCGACCTCCTACGAGCAGTACTTC. This translates into CASSHRGPTSYEQYF. The J gene is TRBJ2-7, the V gene TRBV11-1; 9 nucleotides match TRBD1. V lost 5 bases to trimming and J lost 0 bases; unmatched junction nucleotides: 5. This CDR3 comprises 15 residues. Germline CDR1 reads SGHAT; CDR2 reads FQDESV (reference sequence).

The chain carries TRBV2 and TRBJ2-1, with TRBD2 identical over 11 bases. The CDR3 runs to 16 residues. Germline loops: CDR1 SNHLY, CDR2 FYNNEI. J gave up 4 bases and V 3 bases, and 5 bases lay outside the gene matches. The CDR3 sequence is CASSDELAGVYNEQFF. The CDR3 nucleotides are TGTGCCAGCAGTGACGAACTAGCGGGAGTTTACAATGAGCAGTTCTTC.

V and J are TRBV15 and TRBJ2-2; tentatively, D is TRBD2 (6 bases). With 0 bases removed from V and 5 bases from J, the gap between germline ends came to 10 bases. CDR3 size: 15 residues. The germline V gene encodes CDR1 LNHNV and CDR2 YYDKDF (reference sequence). CDR3 DNA sequence: TGTGCCACCAGCAGAGATCGCGGGAAGACCGGGGAGCTGTTTTTT. This sequence encodes CATSRDRGKTGELFF.

The chain links TRBV28 to TRBJ1-1; maybe TRBD1 (5 bases). This CDR3 is 14 amino acids long. Trimming shortened V by 5 bases and J by 4 bases, and 14 bases separated the two germline ends. Germline V gene sequence: CDR1 MDHEN, CDR2 SYDVKM. The CDR3 DNA is TGTGCCAGCAGTCGGGCAGGGTCGGGCACTGAAGCTTTCTTT. This gives the protein CASSRAGSGTEAFF.

The chain employs TRBV29-1 and TRBJ1-1; 10 bases agree with TRBD1. CDR1 is SQVTM and CDR2 is ANQGSEA in the germline V gene. The CDR3 covers 13 residues. Trimming at V came to 7 bases and at J to 1 base, leaving 3 bases not matched to a gene. CDR3 in DNA: TGCAGCGGTAGACAGGGGGCGAACACTGAAGCTTTCTTT. This codes for CSGRQGANTEAFF.

This chain uses TRBV10-3 with TRBJ2-1; 7 bases fit TRBD2. This CDR3 has 15 amino acids. Trimming cost V 3 bases and J 5 bases; bases outside gene matches: 7. The V gene's germline CDR1 is ENHRY and CDR2 SYGVKD. In DNA, the CDR3 is TGTGCCATCAGTGAATGGCTAGCGGTCAACAATGAGCAGTTCTTC. Translation: CAISEWLAVNNEQFF.

This clone appeared a single time. The chain combines TRBV19 with TRBJ1-1; TRBD1 matches 8 bases. This CDR3 is built from 12 residues. Germline CDR1 and CDR2: LNHDA and SQIVND (reference sequence). The V segment lost 8 bases and the J segment 9 bases; nucleotides outside the gene matches: 8. The CDR3 spells CASRFRTGQAFF. CDR3 sequence (DNA): TGTGCCAGTCGGTTCAGGACAGGGCAAGCTTTCTTT.

The J gene is TRBJ2-4, the V gene TRBV9; a weak D match, TRBD2 (5 bases). The CDR3 sequence is 19 residues long. Germline V gives CDR1 SGDLS, CDR2 YYNGEE. The V and J ends lost 4 bases and 6 bases respectively, with 29 bases between them. Here the CDR3 reads CASSRLPNSRLGDGNIQYF. The CDR3 nucleotides read TGTGCCAGCAGCCGACTCCCTAATTCTAGGCTCGGGGATGGAAACATTCAGTACTTC.

V gene TRBV19 combines with J gene TRBJ1-5, with TRBD1 as a possible D gene (5 bases). This CDR3 comprises 14 residues. Germline V gene sequence: CDR1 LNHDA, CDR2 SQIVND (reference sequence). V lost 5 bases, J lost 5 bases, and 13 bases lay in between. CDR3 DNA sequence: TGTGCCAGTAGTCACGGGCAGGGCTATCAGCCCCAGCATTTT. It yields the protein CASSHGQGYQPQHF.

The rearrangement links TRBV6-1 to TRBJ1-1; weak D call: TRBD1 (5 bases). This CDR3 is 13 amino acids long. The ends were cut back, 0 bases at V and 10 bases at J, with 12 bases in the middle. CDR1 MNHNS and CDR2 SASEGT come from the germline V gene. For the CDR3, the DNA is TGTGCCAGCAGTGAAGCTAACAGGCGTGGAGCTTTCTTT. It encodes CASSEANRRGAFF.

The gene calls are TRBV11-2 and TRBJ2-1; a weak D match, TRBD2 (6 bases). The CDR3 sequence is 16 residues long. V was cut by 2 bases and J by 6 bases, with 17 bases left in between. Per germline, CDR1 SGHAT and CDR2 FQNNGV. The chain's CDR3 is CASSLRRWAGSNEQFF. The CDR3 DNA reads as TGTGCCAGCAGCTTAAGAAGGTGGGCGGGGAGCAATGAGCAGTTCTTC.

J is TRBJ1-6 and V is TRBV2; a possible D gene is TRBD1 (6 bases). The V gene's germline CDR1 is SNHLY and CDR2 FYNNEI. V lost 7 bases, J lost 5 bases, and 9 bases lay in between. This CDR3 comprises 13 residues. The CDR3 DNA reads as TGTGCCAGCAAGGGACAAGATAATTCACCCCTCCACTTT. Its translation: CASKGQDNSPLHF.

V and J are TRBV10-3 and TRBJ1-1; D is possibly TRBD1 (5 bases). Trimming pared 7 bases from V and 0 bases from J, leaving 9 bases between. The CDR3 totals 13 residues. The germline CDR1 and CDR2 sequences are ENHRY and SYGVKD. CDR3 coding DNA: TGTGCCATCACCCTGACAGTGAACACTGAAGCTTTCTTT. Translating it yields CAITLTVNTEAFF.

The chain combines TRBV29-1 with TRBJ2-7, with D possibly being TRBD1 (6 bases). Germline CDR1 is SQVTM and CDR2 is ANQGSEA. V lost 3 bases to trimming and J lost 1 base, with 13 bases between them. This CDR3 is built from 14 residues. The CDR3, as DNA: TGCAGCGTTGAGAAGACAGGCTTATCCTACGAGCAGTACTTC. Translated, it gives CSVEKTGLSYEQYF.

This sequence joins TRBV7-8 and TRBJ1-4, with D tentatively TRBD1 (6 bases). V dropped 2 bases and J dropped 8 bases, with 12 bases sitting between them. Per the germline V gene, CDR1 is SGHVS and CDR2 is FQNEAQ. This CDR3 is built from 14 residues. The CDR3 bases are TGTGCCAGCAGCTTAAGGCCAGGGGAAGAAAAACTGTTTTTT. Its translation is CASSLRPGEEKLFF.

This chain links TRBV4-1 with TRBJ2-2; D is unresolved. This CDR3 spans 12 amino acids. Trimming took 3 bases from V and 6 from J, leaving 5 bases between them. CDR1 and CDR2 (germline): MGHRA, YSYEKL. CDR3 region: CASSHGSGELFF. In DNA, the CDR3 is TGCGCCAGCAGCCATGGCTCCGGGGAGCTGTTTTTT.

A single count supports this clone. J is TRBJ2-1 and V is TRBV7-3; 11 bases are shared with TRBD2. Germline V gene data show CDR1 as SGHTA and CDR2 as FQGTGA. After removal of 5 bases from V and 0 bases from J, the junction contained 3 bases not matched to a gene. This CDR3 comprises 16 residues. In DNA, the CDR3 is TGTGCCAGCAGCCAAACTAGCGGGAGCTCCTACAATGAGCAGTTCTTC. Its protein product is CASSQTSGSSYNEQFF.

The CDR3 sequence is CASSRTGSYEQYF. The CDR3 nucleotides read TGTGCCAGCAGCAGGACAGGAAGCTACGAGCAGTACTTC. The chain couples TRBV6-5 to TRBJ2-7, with 7 bases that match TRBD1. CDR1 is MNHEY and CDR2 is SVGAGI in the germline V gene. The CDR3 sequence is 13 residues long. Trimming removed 6 bases from V and 3 bases from J; junction bases left unmatched: 5.

The CDR3 here is CSVFLRDSLRNTIYF. The CDR3 DNA reads as TGCAGCGTTTTTCTCCGGGACAGCCTACGAAACACCATATATTTT. The chain employs TRBV29-1 and TRBJ1-3; the match to TRBD1 covers 7 bases. V lost 5 bases and J lost 5; bases outside the gene matches: 12. CDR1 is SQVTM, CDR2 ANQGSEA, per germline. CDR3 length equals 15 residues.

This clone has only a few counts. The gene calls are TRBV4-1 and TRBJ2-1, with 7 bases matching TRBD2. The CDR3 extends over 15 amino acids. Germline CDR1 and CDR2: MGHRA and YSYEKL. V trimming: 5 bases; J trimming: 6 bases; junction bases outside the gene matches: 10. The CDR3 region is CASSSSGLEGNEQFF. CDR3 in DNA: TGCGCCAGCAGCTCTAGCGGCCTGGAGGGCAATGAGCAGTTCTTC.

The J gene is TRBJ1-2, the V gene TRBV7-9; D is perhaps TRBD1 (6 bases). Trimming cost V 4 bases and J 4 bases, with 13 bases left between them. This CDR3 is 14 amino acids long. Germline lookup yields CDR1 SEHNR and CDR2 FQNEAQ (reference sequence). CDR3 region: CASSSGGGPYGYTF. In nucleotides, the CDR3 is TGTGCCAGCAGCTCCGGCGGGGGGCCCTATGGCTACACCTTC.